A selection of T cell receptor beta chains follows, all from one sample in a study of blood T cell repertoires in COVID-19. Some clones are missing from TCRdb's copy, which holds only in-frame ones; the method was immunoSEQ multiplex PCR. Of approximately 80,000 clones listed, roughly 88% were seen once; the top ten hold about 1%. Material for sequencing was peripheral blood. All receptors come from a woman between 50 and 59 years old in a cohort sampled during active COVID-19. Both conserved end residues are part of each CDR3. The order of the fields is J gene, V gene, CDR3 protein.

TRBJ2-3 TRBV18 CASSPPGQGGTDTQYF
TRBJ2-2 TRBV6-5 CASGQTGARTGELFF
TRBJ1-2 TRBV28 CASSTVGTGNGGYTF
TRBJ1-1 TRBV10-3 CAINRGQGAAEAFF
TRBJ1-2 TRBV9 CASSVSTSGTGGSYGYTF
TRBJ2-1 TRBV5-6 CASSLYQGSPYNEQFF
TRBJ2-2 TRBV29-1 CSVEDRGRGTGELFF
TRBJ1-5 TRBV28 CASRANQPQHF
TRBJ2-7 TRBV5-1 CASSRQENYEQYF
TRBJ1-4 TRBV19 CASKGSGREKLFF
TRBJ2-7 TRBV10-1 CASSEGGMSSYEQYF